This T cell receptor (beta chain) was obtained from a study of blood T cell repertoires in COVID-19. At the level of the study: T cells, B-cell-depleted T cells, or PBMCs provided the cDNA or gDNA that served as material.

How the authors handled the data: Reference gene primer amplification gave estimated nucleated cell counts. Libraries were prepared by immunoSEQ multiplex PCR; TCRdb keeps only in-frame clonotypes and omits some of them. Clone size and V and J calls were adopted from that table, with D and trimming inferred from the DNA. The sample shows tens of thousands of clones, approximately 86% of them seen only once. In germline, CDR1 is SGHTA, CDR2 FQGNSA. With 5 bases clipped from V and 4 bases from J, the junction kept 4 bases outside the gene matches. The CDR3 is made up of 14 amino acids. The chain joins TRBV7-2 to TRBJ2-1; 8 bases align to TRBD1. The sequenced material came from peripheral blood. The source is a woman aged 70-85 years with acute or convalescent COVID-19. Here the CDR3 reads CASSSRQGYNEQFF. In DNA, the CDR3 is TGTGCCAGCAGCAGTAGACAGGGGTACAATGAGCAGTTCTTC.